This TCR beta chain was documented in a study of blood T cell repertoires in COVID-19 (dated by TCRdb to 2020 to 2021). Study-wide context: Collaborator samples came from the United States, Italy and Spain and covered acute and convalescent phases of COVID-19. The material from the prospective study consisted of cDNA or gDNA derived from T cells, B-cell-depleted T cells, or PBMCs. Deeply sampled blood TCRbeta repertoires from subjects exposed to, actively infected with, or recovered from COVID-19 were included in the dataset. A freely available public database, intended as a resource for researchers studying the immune response to SARS-CoV-2, is where the repertoires were released. Samples were obtained from the ongoing ImmuneRACE study (first 160 participants) and from some 1,200 subjects provided by 6 global collaborators. A de-identified subject ID, COVID-19 status, age in years and sex were almost always included in the sample metadata. Where available, HLA class I and class II types were taken from metadata supplied by the sample provider and were not determined by assay-based typing. What the study reported, not specific to this receptor: The quantity of clinical and demographic metadata differed by source and by participant and was supplied without curation.

This clone was seen a few times. Which antigen it targets is not known. One base away there is no much larger clone; base qualities are not given. For CDR1 and CDR2, the germline V gene lists MDHEN and SYDVKM. Trimming removed 9 bases from V and 3 bases from J; the gene matches leave 3 bases unexplained. The CDR3 goes from the cysteine to the phenylalanine over 13 residues. The only DNA kept is the CDR3, 39 bases in frame from the first base. TCRbeta CDR3 regions were amplified from genomic DNA by means of the immunoSEQ Assay, a bias-controlled multiplex PCR. Under the source paper's analysis protocol: The number of nucleated cells in each sample was estimated from the amplification of reference gene primers within the assay. Sequence reads were collapsed and filtered to measure the absolute abundance of every unique TCRbeta CDR3 rearrangement. For each sample, productive Simpson clonality was calculated as the square root of Simpson's diversity index over productive rearrangements. TCRdb retrieved this table from immuneACCESS and kept in-frame rearrangements only. Not all clones are present; in checked studies, unresolved V genes account for under half, and no reason is known for the remainder. The V and J calls and clone size come from that table; D and trimming were worked out from the DNA. The sample records fewer than 200,000 clones, around four fifths of which are singletons. The biggest ten clones account for 3.7% of the sample.

Collaborating institutions collected whole blood in K2EDTA tubes following their own protocols. For TCRbeta analysis, collaborators shipped samples in one of three forms: frozen whole blood, isolated PBMCs, or DNA extracted from either of those sample types. The receptor's source is a woman aged 80 or older with acute or convalescent COVID-19. Sequencing input: peripheral blood. The rearranged chain carries TRBV28 and TRBJ1-5; 9 central nucleotides agree with TRBD1. The nucleotide sequence is TGTGCCAGTCGGACAGGGGTCAATCAGCCCCAGCATTTT. Protein translation: CASRTGVNQPQHF.